The clone carrying this TCR beta chain was counted only a few times. The data stem from a study of blood T cell repertoires in COVID-19. The wider study: There were acute and convalescent COVID-19 samples, and they came from the United States, Italy and Spain. From T cells, B-cell-depleted T cells, or PBMCs came the material, which was cDNA or gDNA.

V lost 5 bases and J lost 8, with 7 bases in between. This CDR3 spans 12 amino acids. The germline V gene has CDR1 LNHDA and CDR2 SQIVND (reference sequence). In the authors' workflow: The authors estimated nucleated cell counts from reference gene primer amplification. Sequencing was performed with immunoSEQ multiplex PCR; in TCRdb, only in-frame clones are kept and a portion is missing. That table furnishes V, J and clone size, whereas the DNA furnished D and trimming. The top ten hold under 15% of the sample, which has over 110,000 clones, around 80% seen once. The sample comprised peripheral blood. This rearrangement joins TRBV19 to TRBJ1-6, with no clear D. This clonotype was sampled from a man older than 75 with acute or convalescent COVID-19. The CDR3 nucleotides read TGTGCCAGTAGTGTGGAGGATTCACCCCTCCACTTT. It specifies CASSVEDSPLHF.